This T cell receptor beta chain was identified during a study of cytomegalovirus exposure and HLA in healthy donors. The PCR contained 60 Vbeta and 13 Jbeta primers. Libraries were prepared by immunoSEQ multiplex PCR; TCRdb keeps only in-frame clonotypes and omits some of them. The sample shows about 150,000 clones, just under 80% of them seen only once. Germline V gene sequence: CDR1 SGDLS, CDR2 YYNGEE. V lost 0 bases and J lost 5; bases outside the gene matches: 6. The CDR3 covers 16 residues. Comments on this clone: Its target is unknown.

The study, taken as a whole, reports: Most CMV-associated TCR beta chains were later found to appear HLA-restricted.

The chain links TRBV9 to TRBJ2-1; 9 positions agree with TRBD2. The sequenced sample consisted of PBMCs. The TCR was taken from a woman between 45 and 65 years old in good health and CMV-seropositive. The DNA for the CDR3 is TGTGCCAGCAGCGTAGTGCCTCTAGCGGGAAACAATGAGCAGTTCTTC. Protein sequence: CASSVVPLAGNNEQFF.